Shown below are 14 T cell receptor beta chains from a single sample sequenced in a study of cytomegalovirus exposure and HLA in healthy donors. 60 Vbeta and 13 Jbeta primers were used in PCR. Some clones are missing from TCRdb's copy, which holds only in-frame ones; the method was immunoSEQ multiplex PCR. The table records 99,000 or so clones, about 83% of them present only once. The sample consisted of PBMCs. Source of these receptors: a man aged 18-30 years in good health and CMV-seronegative.

This clone has just a few counts. This rearrangement joins TRBV25-1 to TRBJ2-2; 9 bases fit TRBD2. Germline CDR1 MGHDK, CDR2 SYGVNS. With V trimmed by 3 bases and J by 8 bases, 4 bases remained unmatched. The length of the CDR3 is 14 residues. The CDR3: CASSDMAGGGELFF. The CDR3, as DNA: TGTGCCAGCAGTGATATGGCGGGAGGGGGGGAGCTGTTTTTT.

This clone was observed a single time. The chain combines TRBV6-6 with TRBJ2-1; D may be TRBD2 (6 bases). This CDR3 is 15 amino acids long. Germline CDR1 is MNHNY and CDR2 is SVGAGI (reference sequence). V was trimmed by 2 bases and J by 7 bases, leaving 15 bases between them. The CDR3 coding sequence is TGTGCCAGCAGTTACATCGAGGGACTGGGGAATGAGCAGTTCTTC. Translating gives CASSYIEGLGNEQFF.

CDR3 sequence: CATSRVRTGGYQPQHF. For the CDR3, the DNA is TGTGCCACCAGCAGAGTCCGGACAGGGGGCTATCAGCCCCAGCATTTT. The chain joins TRBV15 to TRBJ1-5; 11 bases agree with TRBD1. Germline lookup yields CDR1 LNHNV and CDR2 YYDKDF (reference sequence). J gave up 5 bases and V 1 base, and 4 bases lay outside the gene matches. The CDR3 covers 16 residues. Based on the CDR3 plus reference TRBV15 and TRBJ1-5, the full variable domain is DAMVIQNPRYQVTQFGKPVTLSCSQTLNHNVMYWYQQKSSQAPKLLFHYYDKDFNNEADTPDNFQSRRPNTSFCFLDIRSPGLGDTAMYLCATSRVRTGGYQPQHFGDGTRLSIL.

The V call is TRBV27, the J call TRBJ2-7, with 8 positions matching TRBD1. Trimming cost V 5 bases and J 2 bases; bases outside gene matches: 8. This CDR3 spans 15 amino acids. Germline CDR1 reads MNHEY; CDR2 reads SMNVEV (reference sequence). The DNA for the CDR3 is TGTGCCAGCAGTCTCAGGACAGGGCCTACCTACGAGCAGTACTTC. Translation gives CASSLRTGPTYEQYF.

This CDR3 reads CAISEGTSGNYEQYF. The DNA for the CDR3 is TGTGCCATCAGTGAAGGGACTAGCGGGAACTACGAGCAGTACTTC. This rearrangement joins TRBV10-3 to TRBJ2-7; 13 bases align to TRBD2. J lost 3 bases, V lost 3 bases, and 2 bases had no gene match. Germline CDR1 and CDR2: ENHRY and SYGVKD. This CDR3 region has 15 residues.

The genes are TRBV4-1 and TRBJ2-7; 12 bases match TRBD1. V lost 1 base, J lost 4 bases, and 5 bases stayed unmatched. This CDR3 is 16 amino acids long. Per the germline V gene, CDR1 is MGHRA and CDR2 is YSYEKL. CDR3 in DNA: TGCGCCAGCAGCCAAGGGGGGACAGGGGGCGTTTACGAGCAGTACTTC. It codes for CASSQGGTGGVYEQYF.

Details on this clone: Within the sample, other DNA sequences also encode this same CDR3. Written as DNA, the CDR3 is TGCGCCAGCAGCTTGGGACAGGGGGGCGAACAGTACTTC. It yields the protein CASSLGQGGEQYF. The rearrangement joins TRBV5-1 to TRBJ2-7, with TRBD1 identical over 9 bases. Looked up from germline, CDR1 is SGHRS and CDR2 is YFSETQ. V gave up 0 bases and J gave up 10 bases; unmatched junction bases: 5. This CDR3 contains 13 residues.

The chain couples TRBV14 to TRBJ1-2; tentatively, D is TRBD1 (5 bases). This CDR3 has 14 amino acids. The germline CDR1 and CDR2 sequences are SGHDN and FVKESK. V was clipped by 1 base and J by 4 bases, with 10 bases between them. The CDR3 loop reads CASSQGRAPYGYTF. The CDR3 DNA reads TGTGCCAGCAGCCAAGGCAGGGCTCCCTATGGCTACACCTTC.

The chain joins TRBV28 to TRBJ1-2, with 9 bases identical to TRBD1. V lost 7 bases to trimming and J lost 1 base; unmatched junction nucleotides: 7. The length of the CDR3 is 15 residues. The germline gives CDR1 MDHEN, CDR2 SYDVKM. This CDR3 reads CASTSGQGYNYGYTF. CDR3 nucleotide sequence: TGTGCCAGCACTTCGGGACAGGGCTATAACTATGGCTACACCTTC.

By share of the sample, this clone is medium-sized (0.01 to 0.1%). This sequence joins TRBV6-1 and TRBJ2-7; D is unclear. Trimming pared 0 bases from V and 4 bases from J, leaving 7 bases between. The CDR3 length is 13 residues. CDR1 is MNHNS and CDR2 is SASEGT in the germline V gene. In DNA form, the CDR3 reads TGTGCCAGCAGTGAAGCAGAACAATACGAGCAGTACTTC. Protein sequence: CASSEAEQYEQYF.

The chain couples TRBV28 to TRBJ2-7; 11 bases match TRBD2. Per the germline V gene, CDR1 is MDHEN and CDR2 is SYDVKM. Losses at the gene ends were 5 bases for V and 7 bases for J; bases not matched to a gene: 13. This CDR3 spans 16 amino acids. The CDR3 region has the DNA TGTGCCAGCAGTCCGGGAGGTAGCGGGAGGGCGGATGAGCAGTACTTC. The encoded protein is CASSPGGSGRADEQYF.

The chain carries TRBV5-1 and TRBJ2-5; D unresolved. V dropped 0 bases and J dropped 2 bases, with 8 bases sitting between them. CDR1 is SGHRS, CDR2 YFSETQ, per germline. The CDR3 is made up of 14 amino acids. In DNA form, the CDR3 reads TGCGCCAGCAGCTTGGACCCGACACAAGAGACCCAGTACTTC. Protein: CASSLDPTQETQYF.

The CDR3: CASIRGFTDTQYF. CDR3 nucleotides: TGTGCCAGCATACGGGGGTTCACAGATACGCAGTATTTT. This chain links TRBV6-1 with TRBJ2-3; perhaps TRBD2 as D (6 bases). This CDR3 is built from 13 residues. From germline, CDR1 is MNHNS and CDR2 SASEGT. Trimming took off 7 bases at V and 2 bases at J, with 10 bases between the two ends.

The genes are TRBV27 and TRBJ1-2; TRBD1 agrees at 7 bases. Trimming removed 7 bases from V and 5 bases from J; junction bases left unmatched: 10. Germline-derived CDR1 and CDR2 are MNHEY and SMNVEV (reference sequence). This CDR3 has 14 residues. The CDR3 spells CASNPRGPGYGYTF. CDR3 DNA: TGTGCCAGCAACCCAAGGGGGCCTGGTTATGGCTACACCTTC.